Shown below are 13 T cell receptor beta chains from a single sample sequenced in a study of T-cell memory formation after mild COVID-19. One entry per CDR3 protein, called by TCRdb with MiXCR from the 5' RACE reads. The data contain 150,000 to 200,000 distinct CDR3 sequences, about 14% of them seen just once; the ten biggest clones take up around an eighth. Material: PBMCs or a T cell subset sorted from them (not recorded which). The receptors originated from an adult woman who had mild COVID-19 (a few samples of this study predate the infection). Cell type and time point are not known.

The J gene is TRBJ2-5, the V gene TRBV29-1; TRBD2 agrees at 9 bases. Germline CDR1 is SQVTM and CDR2 is ANQGSEA. The J segment lost 2 bases and the V segment lost 0 bases, leaving 4 bases of the junction unmatched. The CDR3 contains 15 residues. CDR3 loop: CSVEDAAGGQETQYF. Written as DNA, the CDR3 is TGCAGCGTTGAAGACGCGGCGGGGGGGCAAGAGACCCAGTACTTC. Full variable domain (missing parts from reference TRBV29-1 and TRBJ2-5): SAVISQKPSRDICQRGTSLTIQCQVDSQVTMMFWYRQQPGQSLTLIATANQGSEATYESGFVIDKFPISRPNLTFSTLTVSNMSPEDSSIYLCSVEDAAGGQETQYFGPGTRLLVL.

This clonotype has more than one count but fewer than ten. The chain uses TRBV29-1 and TRBJ2-5, with TRBD2 matching 7 bases. Germline values: CDR1 SQVTM, CDR2 ANQGSEA. With 6 bases clipped from V and 0 bases from J, the junction kept 1 base outside the gene matches. The CDR3 extends over 12 amino acids. CDR3 nucleotide sequence: TGCAGCGTACTAGCGAACCAAGAGACCCAGTACTTC. Its translation: CSVLANQETQYF.

CDR3 nucleotide sequence: TGCGCCAGCCGCGCCCAGACTAGCGCCAATGAGCAGTTCTTC. Translation gives CASRAQTSANEQFF. The chain employs TRBV5-1 and TRBJ2-1; TRBD2 matches at 8 bases. Germline values: CDR1 SGHRS, CDR2 YFSETQ. This CDR3 comprises 14 residues. Trimming cost V 7 bases and J 6 bases; bases outside gene matches: 9.

As for this clonotype: The junction departs from germline at one end; a sequencing error may be responsible. The chain joins TRBV6-5 to TRBJ1-5, with a weak D call TRBD1 (5 bases). CDR3 length: 15 amino acids. Looked up from germline, CDR1 is MNHEY and CDR2 is SVGAGI. DNA for the CDR3: TGTGCCAGCAGCCTTACAGGAAATAGCAATCAGCACCAGCATTTT. As protein: CASSLTGNSNQHQHF.

A few counts support this clonotype. V is TRBV27 and J is TRBJ2-7; possibly TRBD2 for D (7 bases). V was pared by 7 bases and J by 3 bases, with 19 bases between. The CDR3 has 15 amino acids. Looked up from germline, CDR1 is MNHEY and CDR2 is SMNVEV (reference sequence). The CDR3 here is CASTQEVGGGYEQYF. The DNA of the CDR3 is TGTGCCAGCACCCAAGAGGTAGGGGGGGGCTACGAGCAGTACTTC.

The rearrangement uses TRBV12-3 or TRBV12-4 and TRBJ2-3; maybe TRBD2 (5 bases). This CDR3 is 12 amino acids long. V lost 6 bases and J 8 bases, leaving 12 bases between the germline ends. The CDR3 nucleotides read TGTGCCAGCAGCCCTAGCATAGGTACGCAGTATTTT. It encodes CASSPSIGTQYF.

The chain joins TRBV19 to TRBJ2-3; D is uncertain. The CDR3 has 14 residues. CDR1 and CDR2 (germline): LNHDA, SQIVND (reference sequence). With 3 bases removed from V and 0 bases from J, the gap between germline ends came to 7 bases. DNA for the CDR3: TGTGCCAGTAGTATGGGCACTAGCACAGATACGCAGTATTTT. Translated, it gives CASSMGTSTDTQYF.

This clonotype has a handful of counts. The gene calls are TRBV5-1 and TRBJ1-1; D gene ambiguous. V was pared by 2 bases and J by 1 base, with 6 bases between. The CDR3 runs 13 residues. The germline CDR1 and CDR2 sequences are SGHRS and YFSETQ. As DNA, the CDR3 is TGCGCCAGCAGCTTAATGGAGAACACTGAAGCTTTCTTT. This encodes CASSLMENTEAFF.

J is TRBJ2-7 and V is TRBV5-6, with D perhaps matching TRBD1 or TRBD2 (5 bases each). Trimming cost V 3 bases and J 0 bases, with 13 bases left between them. There are 15 residues in the CDR3. Germline V gives CDR1 SGHDT, CDR2 YYEEEE. CDR3 nucleotide sequence: TGTGCCAGCAGCTCGGGACGGTGGAGCTCCTACGAGCAGTACTTC. As protein: CASSSGRWSSYEQYF. The entire variable domain, with the rest obtained from reference TRBV5-6 and TRBJ2-7, is as follows: DAGVTQSPTHLIKTRGQQVTLRCSPKSGHDTVSWYQQALGQGPQFIFQYYEEEERQRGNFPDRFSGHQFPNYSSELNVNALLLGDSALYLCASSSGRWSSYEQYFGPGTRLTVT.

The sample holds a few counts of this clonotype. The rearrangement links TRBV24-1 to TRBJ1-1; tentatively, D is TRBD1 (5 bases). CDR1 KGHDR and CDR2 SFDVKD come from the germline V gene. The CDR3 is 13 amino acids. V lost 7 bases to trimming and J lost 4 bases, with 12 bases between them. The CDR3 nucleotides are TGTGCCACCAGGACGGCGGGGGGCACTGAAGCTTTCTTT. Translation gives CATRTAGGTEAFF.

This clonotype was seen only a few times. The CDR3 region is CASSHRRGLETQYF. CDR3 bases: TGTGCCAGCTCACACCGGCGGGGGCTGGAGACCCAGTACTTC. The chain links TRBV18 to TRBJ2-5; D is possibly TRBD2 (7 bases). Between the trimmed V and J ends, which lost 4 bases and 5 bases, there was a span of 14 bases. The CDR3 length is 14 residues. Germline CDR1 reads KGHSH; CDR2 reads LQKENI.

The gene calls are TRBV6-2 or TRBV6-3 and TRBJ2-1; no clear D. This CDR3 region has 12 residues. CDR1 and CDR2 (germline): MNHEY, SVGEGT. The V gene lost 7 bases and the J gene lost 3 bases, with 7 bases spanning the gap. The CDR3 DNA reads as TGTGCCAGCACCGGCCTCTACAATGAGCAGTTCTTC. It encodes CASTGLYNEQFF.

This clonotype was counted between two and nine times. CDR3 nucleotide sequence: TGTGCCAGCAGCGCTTCCCAGGGGGCACGAGAGACCCAGTACTTC. It specifies CASSASQGARETQYF. The chain is built from TRBV7-2 and TRBJ2-5; 8 nucleotides align to TRBD1. Germline-derived CDR1 and CDR2 are SGHTA and FQGNSA. V lost 5 bases to trimming and J lost 4 bases; unmatched junction nucleotides: 9. The length of the CDR3 is 15 residues.